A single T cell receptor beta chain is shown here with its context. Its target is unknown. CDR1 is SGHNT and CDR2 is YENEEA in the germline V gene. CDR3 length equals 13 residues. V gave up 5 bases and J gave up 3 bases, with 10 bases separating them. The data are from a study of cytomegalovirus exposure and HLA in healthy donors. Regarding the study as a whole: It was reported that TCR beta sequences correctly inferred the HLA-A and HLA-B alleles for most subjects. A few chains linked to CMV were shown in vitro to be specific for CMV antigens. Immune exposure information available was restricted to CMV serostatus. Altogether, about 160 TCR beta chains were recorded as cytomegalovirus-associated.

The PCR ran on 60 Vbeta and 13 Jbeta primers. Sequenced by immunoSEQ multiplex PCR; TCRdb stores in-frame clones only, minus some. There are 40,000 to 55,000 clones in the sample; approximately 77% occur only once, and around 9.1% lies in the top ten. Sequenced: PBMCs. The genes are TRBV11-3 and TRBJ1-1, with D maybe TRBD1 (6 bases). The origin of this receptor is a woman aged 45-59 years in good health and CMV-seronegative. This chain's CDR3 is CASSHRTDTEAFF. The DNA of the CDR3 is TGTGCCAGCAGCCATAGGACAGACACTGAAGCTTTCTTT.